This is a list of T cell receptor beta chains from one sample in a study of blood T cell repertoires in COVID-19. Method: immunoSEQ multiplex PCR; TCRdb's copy keeps in-frame clones and lacks some. The sample includes about 160,000 clones, 80% of them seen just once. The sample taken for sequencing was PBMCs or T cells enriched from blood (not recorded which). The receptors originated from a woman in her fifties or sixties who had recovered from COVID-19. Each CDR3 is given with its conserved first and last residue. The D gene is left open where the match is weak. Where a row states a size, it is once, few, many or the class of an expanded clone; other rows omit it.

clone size: .
D gene: .
V gene: TRBV20-1
J gene: TRBJ1-1
CDR3 protein: CRGGSNTEAFF
CDR3 DNA: TGCAGGGGGGGGTCTAACACTGAAGCTTTCTTT

clone size: .
D gene: .
V gene: TRBV18
J gene: TRBJ2-5
CDR3 protein: CASSPQQGPQETQYF
CDR3 DNA: TGTGCCAGCTCACCACAGCAGGGTCCCCAAGAGACCCAGTACTTC

clone size: .
D gene: .
V gene: TRBV25-1
J gene: TRBJ1-6
CDR3 protein: CASSEQGPRALHF
CDR3 DNA: TGTGCCAGCAGTGAACAGGGGCCGCGGGCCCTCCACTTT

clone size: few
D gene: .
V gene: TRBV19
J gene: TRBJ2-7
CDR3 protein: CASSIGPGAYEQYF
CDR3 DNA: TGTGCCAGTAGTATTGGTCCAGGGGCCTACGAGCAGTACTTC

clone size: .
D gene: .
V gene: TRBV25-1
J gene: TRBJ2-6
CDR3 protein: CASSEQGWANVLTF
CDR3 DNA: TGTGCCAGCAGTGAACAGGGCTGGGCCAACGTCCTGACTTTC

clone size: few
D gene: .
V gene: TRBV3-1/TRBV3-2
J gene: TRBJ1-2
CDR3 protein: CASSPAGGGYTF
CDR3 DNA: TGTGCCAGCAGCCCCGCCGGGGGAGGCTACACCTTC

clone size: few
D gene: .
V gene: TRBV5-1
J gene: TRBJ1-6
CDR3 protein: CASSYSQVDNSPLHF
CDR3 DNA: TGCGCCAGCAGCTATTCACAGGTCGATAATTCACCCCTCCACTTT

clone size: .
D gene: TRBD1
V gene: TRBV19
J gene: TRBJ2-1
CDR3 protein: CASSMGQISYNEQFF
CDR3 DNA: TGTGCCAGTAGTATGGGACAGATCTCCTACAATGAGCAGTTCTTC

clone size: .
D gene: .
V gene: TRBV2
J gene: TRBJ2-5
CDR3 protein: CASSFTGEETQYF
CDR3 DNA: TGTGCCAGCAGTTTCACGGGGGAAGAGACCCAGTACTTC

clone size: .
D gene: TRBD2
V gene: TRBV9
J gene: TRBJ2-3
CDR3 protein: CASSLSALLADTQYF
CDR3 DNA: TGTGCCAGCAGCCTGAGCGCACTACTAGCGGATACGCAGTATTTT

clone size: .
D gene: TRBD1
V gene: TRBV7-2
J gene: TRBJ2-5
CDR3 protein: CASSLTGGTETQYF
CDR3 DNA: TGTGCCAGCAGCCTTACAGGGGGCACAGAGACCCAGTACTTC

clone size: .
D gene: .
V gene: TRBV19
J gene: TRBJ1-2
CDR3 protein: CASRPWGGSDYGYTF
CDR3 DNA: TGTGCCAGTAGGCCGTGGGGGGGCTCCGACTATGGCTACACCTTC

clone size: .
D gene: TRBD1
V gene: TRBV7-9
J gene: TRBJ2-7
CDR3 protein: CASSNNRGEQYF
CDR3 DNA: TGTGCCAGCAGCAACAACAGGGGTGAGCAGTACTTC

clone size: .
D gene: .
V gene: TRBV12-3/TRBV12-4
J gene: TRBJ2-5
CDR3 protein: CASSLLEQETQYF
CDR3 DNA: TGTGCCAGCAGTTTACTAGAGCAAGAGACCCAGTACTTC

clone size: many
D gene: TRBD1
V gene: TRBV6-5
J gene: TRBJ1-2
CDR3 protein: CASSYIRTGGGYGYTF
CDR3 DNA: TGTGCCAGCAGTTACATAAGGACAGGCGGTGGCTATGGCTACACCTTC

clone size: .
D gene: TRBD2
V gene: TRBV4-1
J gene: TRBJ2-5
CDR3 protein: CASSQGLAGAETQYF
CDR3 DNA: TGCGCCAGCAGCCAGGGACTAGCGGGGGCAGAGACCCAGTACTTC

clone size: .
D gene: .
V gene: TRBV5-1
J gene: TRBJ1-6
CDR3 protein: CASSRDSSSSYNSPLHF
CDR3 DNA: TGCGCCAGCAGCCGGGACTCCTCGAGCTCCTATAATTCACCCCTCCACTTT

clone size: .
D gene: .
V gene: TRBV23-1
J gene: TRBJ1-5
CDR3 protein: CASSQSGRTEYSNQPQHF
CDR3 DNA: TGCGCCAGCAGTCAATCGGGGAGAACAGAATATAGCAATCAGCCCCAGCATTTT

clone size: .
D gene: .
V gene: TRBV4-1
J gene: TRBJ1-1
CDR3 protein: CASSQEGSRVEAFF
CDR3 DNA: TGCGCCAGCAGCCAAGAAGGTTCCAGGGTTGAAGCTTTCTTT

clone size: once
D gene: TRBD1
V gene: TRBV2
J gene: TRBJ1-1
CDR3 protein: CASNQGAPRTEAFF
CDR3 DNA: TGTGCCAGCAATCAGGGGGCGCCGAGAACTGAAGCTTTCTTT

clone size: .
D gene: TRBD1
V gene: TRBV2
J gene: TRBJ1-1
CDR3 protein: CASSSQGLNTEAFF
CDR3 DNA: TGTGCCAGCAGTTCACAGGGGCTCAACACTGAAGCTTTCTTT

clone size: .
D gene: TRBD2
V gene: TRBV4-1
J gene: TRBJ2-3
CDR3 protein: CASSQVLAGITDTQYF
CDR3 DNA: TGCGCCAGCAGCCAGGTACTAGCGGGGATCACAGATACGCAGTATTTT

clone size: few
D gene: .
V gene: TRBV5-4
J gene: TRBJ2-3
CDR3 protein: CASSLSGSPNTDTQYF
CDR3 DNA: TGTGCCAGCAGCTTGTCGGGGTCCCCAAACACAGATACGCAGTATTTT

clone size: .
D gene: TRBD1
V gene: TRBV11-2
J gene: TRBJ2-7
CDR3 protein: CASSLAGQGSYEQYF
CDR3 DNA: TGTGCCAGCAGCTTAGCGGGACAGGGCTCCTACGAGCAGTACTTC

clone size: .
D gene: .
V gene: TRBV30
J gene: TRBJ1-6
CDR3 protein: CAWSVQGYDSPLHF
CDR3 DNA: TGTGCCTGGAGTGTGCAGGGGTACGATTCACCCCTCCACTTT

clone size: .
D gene: .
V gene: TRBV6-6
J gene: TRBJ2-7
CDR3 protein: CASSYQSDGSEQYF
CDR3 DNA: TGTGCCAGCAGTTACCAAAGCGACGGCAGCGAGCAGTACTTC

clone size: .
D gene: .
V gene: TRBV15
J gene: TRBJ2-7
CDR3 protein: CATSRGWGGADYEQYF
CDR3 DNA: TGTGCCACCAGCAGAGGCTGGGGCGGGGCGGACTACGAGCAGTACTTC

clone size: .
D gene: TRBD1
V gene: TRBV27
J gene: TRBJ1-4
CDR3 protein: CASSPWTGGGEKLFF
CDR3 DNA: TGTGCCAGCAGTCCCTGGACAGGGGGAGGTGAAAAACTGTTTTTT

clone size: .
D gene: .
V gene: TRBV5-1
J gene: TRBJ1-1
CDR3 protein: CASSLTGTDTEAFF
CDR3 DNA: TGCGCCAGCAGCTTGACAGGGACGGACACTGAAGCTTTCTTT

clone size: .
D gene: .
V gene: TRBV27
J gene: TRBJ1-1
CDR3 protein: CASSNTGGYTEAFF
CDR3 DNA: TGTGCCAGCAGCAATACCGGGGGGTACACTGAAGCTTTCTTT

clone size: .
D gene: TRBD1
V gene: TRBV5-8
J gene: TRBJ1-4
CDR3 protein: CASSTGQGEKLFF
CDR3 DNA: TGTGCCAGCAGCACTGGACAGGGGGAAAAACTGTTTTTT

clone size: .
D gene: .
V gene: TRBV25-1
J gene: TRBJ1-4
CDR3 protein: CASSVGGAEEKLFF
CDR3 DNA: TGTGCCAGCAGTGTTGGAGGGGCGGAGGAAAAACTGTTTTTT

clone size: few
D gene: .
V gene: TRBV4-1
J gene: TRBJ1-6
CDR3 protein: CASSQGNPPALHF
CDR3 DNA: TGCGCCAGCAGCCAAGGAAACCCTCCGGCCCTCCACTTT

clone size: .
D gene: TRBD2
V gene: TRBV5-1
J gene: TRBJ2-3
CDR3 protein: CASSLDSGGADTQYF
CDR3 DNA: TGCGCCAGCAGCTTGGATAGCGGGGGGGCGGATACGCAGTATTTT

clone size: .
D gene: TRBD1
V gene: TRBV10-3
J gene: TRBJ1-1
CDR3 protein: CAISDGQGRTEAFF
CDR3 DNA: TGTGCCATCAGTGACGGACAGGGGAGGACTGAAGCTTTCTTT

clone size: few
D gene: TRBD2
V gene: TRBV19
J gene: TRBJ2-1
CDR3 protein: CASSHSRGLAGGQYNEQFF
CDR3 DNA: TGTGCCAGTAGTCACTCGAGAGGACTAGCGGGGGGGCAATACAATGAGCAGTTCTTC

clone size: few
D gene: .
V gene: TRBV27
J gene: TRBJ1-5
CDR3 protein: CASSFEGAQPQHF
CDR3 DNA: TGTGCCAGCAGCTTTGAAGGGGCACAGCCCCAGCATTTT

clone size: .
D gene: TRBD1
V gene: TRBV6-5
J gene: TRBJ2-7
CDR3 protein: CASSNHRQGAPEQYF
CDR3 DNA: TGTGCCAGCAGTAACCATCGACAGGGGGCGCCCGAGCAGTACTTC

clone size: few
D gene: .
V gene: TRBV5-1
J gene: TRBJ1-4
CDR3 protein: CASSLSTANEKLFF
CDR3 DNA: TGCGCCAGCAGCTTGAGCACAGCTAATGAAAAACTGTTTTTT

clone size: .
D gene: .
V gene: TRBV6-5
J gene: TRBJ1-6
CDR3 protein: CASSYEVRGNSPLHF
CDR3 DNA: TGTGCCAGCAGTTACGAGGTCAGGGGTAATTCACCCCTCCACTTT

clone size: .
D gene: TRBD2
V gene: TRBV20-1
J gene: TRBJ2-3
CDR3 protein: CSVSSGGAELVAQYF
CDR3 DNA: TGCAGTGTTAGTAGCGGGGGGGCCGAATTGGTTGCGCAGTATTTT

clone size: once
D gene: .
V gene: TRBV5-1
J gene: TRBJ2-3
CDR3 protein: CASSLLPLPDTQYF
CDR3 DNA: TGCGCCAGCAGCTTACTCCCCCTTCCAGATACGCAGTATTTT

clone size: few
D gene: TRBD1
V gene: TRBV5-1
J gene: TRBJ1-6
CDR3 protein: CASSSGHRDSDSPLHF
CDR3 DNA: TGCGCCAGCAGCTCTGGTCACCGGGACAGCGATTCACCCCTCCACTTT

clone size: .
D gene: TRBD2
V gene: TRBV5-1
J gene: TRBJ2-1
CDR3 protein: CASSLETSGGVYEQFF
CDR3 DNA: TGCGCCAGCAGCTTGGAGACTAGCGGGGGGGTGTATGAGCAGTTCTTC

clone size: .
D gene: TRBD2
V gene: TRBV5-1
J gene: TRBJ2-1
CDR3 protein: CASTQSSGGSNEQFF
CDR3 DNA: TGCGCCAGCACCCAAAGTAGCGGGGGGAGCAATGAGCAGTTCTTC

clone size: .
D gene: TRBD2
V gene: TRBV5-6
J gene: TRBJ2-3
CDR3 protein: CASSLGGGLGHQYF
CDR3 DNA: TGTGCCAGCAGCTTGGGTGGGGGACTAGGACACCAGTATTTT

clone size: .
D gene: .
V gene: TRBV3-1/TRBV3-2
J gene: TRBJ1-2
CDR3 protein: CASSPFGEGGGYTF
CDR3 DNA: TGTGCCAGCAGTCCCTTTGGGGAGGGAGGAGGCTACACCTTC

clone size: .
D gene: .
V gene: TRBV5-5
J gene: TRBJ1-3
CDR3 protein: CASSLQGSDGNTIYF
CDR3 DNA: TGTGCCAGCAGCTTACAGGGATCAGATGGAAACACCATATATTTT

clone size: few
D gene: .
V gene: TRBV7-2
J gene: TRBJ1-2
CDR3 protein: CASSQDSARGYTF
CDR3 DNA: TGTGCCAGCAGCCAAGACAGTGCGCGAGGCTACACCTTC

clone size: .
D gene: .
V gene: TRBV5-1
J gene: TRBJ1-1
CDR3 protein: CASSLDGTNTEAFF
CDR3 DNA: TGCGCCAGCAGCTTGGATGGCACGAACACTGAAGCTTTCTTT

clone size: few
D gene: .
V gene: TRBV5-1
J gene: TRBJ2-2
CDR3 protein: CASKLVGSPTGELFF
CDR3 DNA: TGCGCCAGCAAGTTGGTAGGGAGTCCCACCGGGGAGCTGTTTTTT

clone size: .
D gene: .
V gene: TRBV9
J gene: TRBJ2-3
CDR3 protein: CASSVAQGGVNTDTQYF
CDR3 DNA: TGTGCCAGCAGCGTAGCCCAAGGGGGGGTGAACACAGATACGCAGTATTTT

clone size: .
D gene: .
V gene: TRBV7-2
J gene: TRBJ2-7
CDR3 protein: CASSPPRDEQYF
CDR3 DNA: TGTGCCAGCAGCCCCCCCAGGGACGAGCAGTACTTC